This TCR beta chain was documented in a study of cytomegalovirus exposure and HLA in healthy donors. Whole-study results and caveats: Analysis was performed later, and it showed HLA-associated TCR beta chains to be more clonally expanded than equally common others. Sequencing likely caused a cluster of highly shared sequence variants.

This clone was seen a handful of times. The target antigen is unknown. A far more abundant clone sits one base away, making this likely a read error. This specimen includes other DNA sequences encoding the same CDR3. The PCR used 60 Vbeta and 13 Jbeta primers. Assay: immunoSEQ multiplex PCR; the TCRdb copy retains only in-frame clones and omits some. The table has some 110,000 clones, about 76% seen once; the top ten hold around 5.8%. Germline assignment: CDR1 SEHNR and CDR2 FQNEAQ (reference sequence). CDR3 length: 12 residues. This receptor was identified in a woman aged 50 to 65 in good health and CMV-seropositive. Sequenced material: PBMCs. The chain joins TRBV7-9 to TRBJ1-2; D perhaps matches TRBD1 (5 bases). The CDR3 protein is CASSGGWGGYTF. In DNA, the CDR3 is TGTGCCAGCTCCGGGGGATGGGGCGGCTACACTTTC.